A selection of T cell receptor beta chains follows, all from one sample in a study of blood T cell repertoires in COVID-19. Data came from immunoSEQ multiplex PCR; TCRdb stores just in-frame clones and leaves some out. The data show 150,000 to 200,000 clones, with 82% seen just once and under 9% held by the top ten. Sequencing was performed on peripheral blood. These TCRs come from a woman in her thirties or forties with COVID-19, enrolled during active disease. Each CDR3 is given with its conserved first and last residue. The D gene is left open where the match is weak. Only part of the rows carry a size: once, few, many, or a class if the clone is expanded.

clone size	V gene	J gene	D gene	CDR3 protein	CDR3 DNA
.	TRBV9	TRBJ2-3	.	CASSERVEDTQYF	TGTGCCAGCAGCGAGCGGGTGGAAGATACGCAGTATTTT
.	TRBV5-6	TRBJ1-1	.	CASSSAGDEAFF	TGTGCCAGCAGCTCGGCAGGGGATGAAGCTTTCTTT
.	TRBV7-6	TRBJ1-6	.	CASSLETGKNSPLHF	TGTGCCAGCAGCTTAGAGACAGGAAAAAATTCACCCCTCCACTTT
.	TRBV10-2	TRBJ2-3	.	CASSYTGGFDTQYF	TGCGCCAGCAGTTATACCGGCGGATTCGATACGCAGTATTTT
once	TRBV5-1	TRBJ2-1	TRBD2	CASSLYPVTSGNNEQFF	TGCGCCAGCAGCTTGTATCCAGTGACTAGCGGAAACAATGAGCAGTTCTTC
.	TRBV24-1	TRBJ2-1	TRBD2	CATSDLTLAGNNEQFF	TGTGCCACCAGTGATTTAACCCTAGCGGGCAACAATGAGCAGTTCTTC
.	TRBV6-1	TRBJ2-1	TRBD2	CASSGRTRGLGDEQFF	TGTGCCAGCAGTGGTCGGACTAGAGGTCTTGGGGATGAGCAGTTCTTC
.	TRBV4-1	TRBJ2-6	.	CASSRTWTDSGANVLTF	TGCGCCAGCAGTAGGACTTGGACGGATTCTGGGGCCAACGTCCTGACTTTC
few	TRBV14	TRBJ1-1	.	CASSLWTPNTEAFF	TGTGCCAGCAGCCTATGGACACCGAACACTGAAGCTTTCTTT
.	TRBV27	TRBJ2-7	TRBD2	CASSFSGTSGSYEQYF	TGTGCCAGCAGTTTCTCAGGGACTAGCGGATCCTACGAGCAGTACTTC
.	TRBV2	TRBJ2-2	.	CASMQNGVTGELFF	TGTGCCAGCATGCAAAATGGAGTCACCGGGGAGCTGTTTTTT
.	TRBV9	TRBJ2-1	.	CASSVITGGSYNEQFF	TGTGCCAGCAGCGTCATCACGGGTGGCTCCTACAATGAGCAGTTCTTC
.	TRBV5-8	TRBJ2-2	.	CASSLGRITNTGELFF	TGTGCCAGCAGCTTGGGCAGGATAACGAACACCGGGGAGCTGTTTTTT
few	TRBV27	TRBJ2-1	.	CASTGGSSYNEQFF	TGTGCCAGCACAGGTGGGAGCTCCTACAATGAGCAGTTCTTC
few	TRBV7-6	TRBJ2-5	.	CASKLDRLQETQYF	TGTGCCAGCAAACTAGACAGGCTTCAAGAGACCCAGTACTTC
few	TRBV10-1	TRBJ1-1	.	CASSESRPGTEAFF	TGCGCCAGCAGTGAATCCAGGCCGGGGACTGAAGCTTTCTTT
.	TRBV5-1	TRBJ2-3	.	CASSPPTDTQYF	TGCGCCAGCAGCCCTCCCACAGATACGCAGTATTTT
.	TRBV7-9	TRBJ2-5	.	CASSRGKKEETQYF	TGTGCCAGCAGCCGGGGTAAGAAGGAAGAGACCCAGTACTTC
.	TRBV2	TRBJ1-6	TRBD1	CASGGQYNSPLHF	TGTGCCAGCGGGGGACAGTATAATTCACCCCTCCACTTT
.	TRBV19	TRBJ2-1	TRBD2	CASSLAGASYNEQFF	TGTGCCAGTAGTTTGGCGGGAGCCTCCTACAATGAGCAGTTCTTC
.	TRBV3-1/TRBV3-2	TRBJ1-2	.	CASSRRDLSVRDPGYTF	TGTGCCAGCAGCCGCCGGGACTTATCTGTTCGGGATCCTGGCTACACCTTC
.	TRBV25-1	TRBJ2-5	.	CASSEYLAGFRETQYF	TGTGCCAGCAGTGAATATTTGGCAGGGTTTAGGGAGACCCAGTACTTC
few	TRBV5-1	TRBJ2-2	.	CASTKLGSADTGELFF	TGCGCCAGCACCAAACTCGGCAGCGCGGACACCGGGGAGCTGTTTTTT
.	TRBV5-6	TRBJ2-1	.	CASSFQGAPYNEQFF	TGTGCCAGCAGCTTTCAGGGTGCCCCCTACAATGAGCAGTTCTTC
.	TRBV6-5	TRBJ2-7	.	CATGGSSYEQYF	TGTGCCACCGGAGGCAGCTCCTACGAGCAGTACTTC
.	TRBV5-1	TRBJ2-2	TRBD2	CASKSAGGRTGELFF	TGCGCCAGCAAATCGGCGGGAGGGCGTACCGGGGAGCTGTTTTTT
.	TRBV6-4	TRBJ2-7	TRBD1	CASREDRVWYEQYF	TGTGCCAGCAGGGAGGACAGGGTTTGGTACGAGCAGTACTTC
few	TRBV7-2	TRBJ2-3	.	CASPGVYSSTDTQYF	TGTGCCAGCCCAGGGGTTTACTCTAGCACAGATACGCAGTATTTT
.	TRBV6-2/TRBV6-3	TRBJ2-1	TRBD2	CASSYRGGSSYNEQFF	TGTGCCAGCAGTTACCGGGGCGGGAGCTCCTACAATGAGCAGTTCTTC
.	TRBV7-9	TRBJ2-1	TRBD2	CASSLLRGGYPNNEQFF	TGTGCCAGCAGCTTACTTCGCGGGGGGTATCCAAACAATGAGCAGTTCTTC
.	TRBV10-1	TRBJ2-7	TRBD1	CASSEQGANLYEQYF	TGCGCCAGCAGTGAACAGGGGGCGAATCTCTACGAGCAGTACTTC
.	TRBV7-9	TRBJ2-3	TRBD2	CASSPYRGRAPDTQYF	TGTGCCAGCAGCCCCTACCGCGGGAGAGCCCCAGATACGCAGTATTTT
.	TRBV30	TRBJ1-2	TRBD1	CAWRGGTGQGFGYYGYTF	TGTGCCTGGAGGGGTGGAACGGGACAGGGTTTCGGGTACTATGGCTACACCTTC
.	TRBV19	TRBJ2-1	TRBD2	CASSGWGGTYNEQFF	TGTGCCAGTAGTGGGTGGGGGGGTACCTACAATGAGCAGTTCTTC
.	TRBV19	TRBJ2-3	TRBD2	CASSINSLAGKTDTQYF	TGTGCCAGTAGTATAAATTCACTAGCGGGAAAGACAGATACGCAGTATTTT
.	TRBV9	TRBJ2-5	.	CASSVLEGAPGETQYF	TGTGCCAGCAGCGTTTTGGAGGGGGCGCCTGGAGAGACCCAGTACTTC
.	TRBV2	TRBJ1-4	TRBD1	CASKRDRGEEKLFF	TGTGCCAGTAAGAGGGACAGGGGTGAAGAAAAACTGTTTTTT
few	TRBV7-3	TRBJ2-2	.	CASSSVTRANTGELFF	TGTGCCAGCAGCTCCGTTACCAGGGCCAACACCGGGGAGCTGTTTTTT
.	TRBV3-1/TRBV3-2	TRBJ1-2	TRBD1	CASSQNRGSYGYTF	TGTGCCAGCAGCCAGAACAGGGGCAGCTATGGCTACACCTTC
.	TRBV2	TRBJ1-4	TRBD1	CASRRGQGNEKLFF	TGTGCCAGCAGAAGAGGACAGGGAAATGAAAAACTGTTTTTT
once	TRBV6-5	TRBJ1-5	TRBD1	CASRRNTGGNQPQHF	TGTGCCAGCAGACGAAATACAGGGGGCAATCAGCCCCAGCATTTT
.	TRBV7-3	TRBJ1-1	.	CASSSGVGTEAFF	TGTGCCAGCAGCTCCGGGGTTGGTACTGAAGCTTTCTTT
.	TRBV7-2	TRBJ2-3	.	CASSFSTITDTQYF	TGTGCCAGCAGCTTTTCTACTATCACAGATACGCAGTATTTT
.	TRBV14	TRBJ2-7	.	CASSHSIYEQYF	TGTGCCAGCAGCCATTCCATTTACGAGCAGTACTTC
.	TRBV7-2	TRBJ2-2	.	CASSFQKGTGELFF	TGTGCCAGCAGCTTCCAGAAGGGGACCGGGGAGCTGTTTTTT
.	TRBV9	TRBJ1-6	TRBD1	CASDRGYNSPLHF	TGTGCCAGCGACAGGGGCTATAATTCACCCCTCCACTTT
.	TRBV7-2	TRBJ2-1	.	CASSLSRVGARDEQFF	TGTGCCAGCAGCTTAAGCAGGGTGGGGGCAAGGGATGAGCAGTTCTTC
.	TRBV5-4	TRBJ1-4	.	CASSLLPGDEKLFF	TGTGCCAGCAGCTTGCTCCCCGGTGATGAAAAACTGTTTTTT
.	TRBV11-1	TRBJ2-6	.	CASSSRTPGANVLTF	TGTGCCAGCAGCTCCCGGACACCCGGGGCCAACGTCCTGACTTTC
.	TRBV19	TRBJ2-7	.	CASSIEPSFVYEQYF	TGTGCCAGTAGTATTGAACCAAGCTTCGTCTACGAGCAGTACTTC
.	TRBV7-9	TRBJ1-2	TRBD1	CASSLGTGLYGYTF	TGTGCCAGCAGCTTAGGGACAGGGCTCTATGGCTACACCTTC
few	TRBV11-1	TRBJ2-3	TRBD2	CASSLAGLAGGQDTQYF	TGTGCCAGCAGCTTAGCGGGACTAGCGGGGGGGCAAGATACGCAGTATTTT
.	TRBV4-1	TRBJ1-3	TRBD1	CASSQDGQARNTIYF	TGCGCCAGCAGCCAAGATGGACAGGCCCGAAACACCATATATTTT
once	TRBV9	TRBJ2-2	TRBD1	CASSGGGWDANTGELFF	TGTGCCAGCAGCGGAGGGGGCTGGGACGCGAACACCGGGGAGCTGTTTTTT